Below, 5 T cell receptor beta chains from the same sample are listed, as sequenced in a study of blood T cell repertoires in COVID-19. Using immunoSEQ multiplex PCR, the repertoire was profiled, and TCRdb retains in-frame clones only, with some absent. This sample has about 220,000 clones, with roughly 85% found just once. The sequencing sample was made of peripheral blood. The source of these receptors is a woman in her 70s with COVID-19, enrolled during active disease.

This chain links TRBV2 with TRBJ2-5, with 11 bases aligning to TRBD2. The CDR3 extends over 15 amino acids. Germline V gives CDR1 SNHLY, CDR2 FYNNEI. With V trimmed by 4 bases and J by 6 bases, 7 bases remained unmatched. In DNA form, the CDR3 reads TGTGCCAGCAGTGCCGCTAGCGGGGGGACAAAGACCCAGTACTTC. This gives the protein CASSAASGGTKTQYF.

This rearrangement joins TRBV27 to TRBJ1-2; 8 bases agree with TRBD1. The V gene's germline CDR1 is MNHEY and CDR2 SMNVEV (reference sequence). V was clipped by 6 bases and J by 7 bases; unmatched bases: 22. This CDR3 is built from 18 residues. CDR3 loop: CASSPGGAPKGGSGGYTF. CDR3 nucleotide sequence: TGTGCCAGCAGCCCAGGGGGCGCGCCTAAGGGAGGATCAGGTGGCTACACCTTC.

CDR3 bases: TGTGCCAGCAGTAAGACAGGGGGCGCAGGGCAGCCCCAGCATTTT. This encodes CASSKTGGAGQPQHF. The rearrangement links TRBV6-5 to TRBJ1-5; 10 nucleotides agree with TRBD1. With 5 bases clipped from V and 7 bases from J, the junction kept 8 bases outside the gene matches. This CDR3 contains 15 residues. Germline values: CDR1 MNHEY, CDR2 SVGAGI.

This clone was picked up one time. The CDR3 DNA is TGTGCCAGCAGCTCAAACAGGGGGATGGGCACTGAAGCTTTCTTT. Translation: CASSSNRGMGTEAFF. The gene calls are TRBV11-3 and TRBJ1-1; 8 positions agree with TRBD1. There are 15 residues in the CDR3. Germline V gene sequence: CDR1 SGHNT, CDR2 YENEEA. J gave up 4 bases and V 4 bases, and 8 bases lay outside the gene matches.

This CDR3 is CATSRAREFEQFF. The CDR3 nucleotides are TGTGCCACCAGCAGAGCACGAGAGTTTGAGCAGTTCTTC. The chain links TRBV15 to TRBJ2-1; unclear D gene. The CDR3 spans 13 residues. V gave up 1 base and J gave up 9 bases, with 10 bases separating them. Germline CDR1 reads LNHNV; CDR2 reads YYDKDF (reference sequence).